This T cell receptor beta chain was found in a study of OX40 agonist ivuxolimab in advanced cancers. Study summary: Patients assigned to dose escalation were diagnosed with hepatocellular carcinoma, melanoma, renal cell or head and neck cancer. Age averaged around 54 years (range roughly 23 to 79), and 70% to 85% were male.

Of note for this clone: Its antigen is unknown.

Only in-frame clones appear in the TCRdb table, and some are missing; sequencing was by immunoSEQ multiplex PCR. The top ten hold around 1.1% of the sample, which has 70,000 to 100,000 clones, less than 90% seen once. In germline, CDR1 is MNHEY, CDR2 SVGAGI. V was clipped by 4 bases and J by 2 bases, with 9 bases between them. CDR3 length: 14 residues. General study findings and limits: Average numbers of expanded clones were greater in CD8+ T cells than in CD4+.

The chain carries TRBV6-5 and TRBJ2-4; D is uncertain. This clonotype originated in an adult with an advanced solid tumor such as melanoma, head and neck, liver or kidney cancer. The sequences come from CD4+ or CD8+ T cells sorted from blood, collected in a trial of the OX40 agonist ivuxolimab. In nucleotides, the CDR3 is TGTGCCAGCAGTTCCGACATTACCAAAAACATTCAGTACTTC. It yields the protein CASSSDITKNIQYF.